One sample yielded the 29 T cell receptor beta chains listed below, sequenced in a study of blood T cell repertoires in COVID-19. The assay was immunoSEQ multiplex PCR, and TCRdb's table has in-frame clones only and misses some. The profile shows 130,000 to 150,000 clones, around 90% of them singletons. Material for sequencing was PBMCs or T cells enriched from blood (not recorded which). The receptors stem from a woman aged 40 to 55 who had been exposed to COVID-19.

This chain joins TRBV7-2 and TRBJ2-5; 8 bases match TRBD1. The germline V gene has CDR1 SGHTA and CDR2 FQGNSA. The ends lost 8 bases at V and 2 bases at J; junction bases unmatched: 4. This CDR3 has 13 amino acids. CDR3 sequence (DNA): TGTGCCAGCGGGACAGGTGGTCAAGAGACCCAGTACTTC. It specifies CASGTGGQETQYF.

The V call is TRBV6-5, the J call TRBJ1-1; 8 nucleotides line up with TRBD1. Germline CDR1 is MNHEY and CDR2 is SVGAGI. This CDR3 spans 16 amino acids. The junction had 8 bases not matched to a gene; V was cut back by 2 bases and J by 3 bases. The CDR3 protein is CASSYTAGGYDTEAFF. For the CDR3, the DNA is TGTGCCAGCAGTTACACCGCAGGGGGCTACGACACTGAAGCTTTCTTT.

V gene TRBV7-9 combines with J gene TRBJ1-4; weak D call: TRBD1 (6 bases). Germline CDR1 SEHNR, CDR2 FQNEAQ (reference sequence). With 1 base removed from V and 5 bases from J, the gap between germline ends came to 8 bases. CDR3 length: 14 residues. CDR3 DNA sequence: TGTGCCAGCAGCTTAGTCGGGACAAATGAAAAACTGTTTTTT. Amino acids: CASSLVGTNEKLFF.

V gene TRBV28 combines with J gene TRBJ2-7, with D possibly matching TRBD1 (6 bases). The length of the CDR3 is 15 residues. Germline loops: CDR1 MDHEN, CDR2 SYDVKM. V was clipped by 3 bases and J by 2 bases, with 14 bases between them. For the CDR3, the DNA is TGTGCCAGCAGTTTCCCGACAGGAATTACCTACGAGCAGTACTTC. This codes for CASSFPTGITYEQYF.

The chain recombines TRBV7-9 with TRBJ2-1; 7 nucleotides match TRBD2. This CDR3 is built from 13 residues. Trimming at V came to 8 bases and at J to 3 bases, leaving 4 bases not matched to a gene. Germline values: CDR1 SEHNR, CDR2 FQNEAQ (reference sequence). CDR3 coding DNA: TGTGCCAGCCGACGGGGGGACTACAATGAGCAGTTCTTC. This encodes CASRRGDYNEQFF. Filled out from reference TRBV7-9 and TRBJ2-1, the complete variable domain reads DTGVSQNPRHKITKRGQNVTFRCDPISEHNRLYWYRQTLGQGPEFLTYFQNEAQLEKSRLLSDRFSAERPKGSFSTLEIQRTEQGDSAMYLCASRRGDYNEQFFGPGTRLTVL.

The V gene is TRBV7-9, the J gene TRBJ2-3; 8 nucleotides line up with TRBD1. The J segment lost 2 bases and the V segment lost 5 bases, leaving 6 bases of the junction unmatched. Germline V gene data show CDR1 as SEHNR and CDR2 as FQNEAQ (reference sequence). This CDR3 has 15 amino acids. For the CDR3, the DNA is TGTGCCAGCAGCCCGGACAGGGTTCCCACAGATACGCAGTATTTT. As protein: CASSPDRVPTDTQYF.

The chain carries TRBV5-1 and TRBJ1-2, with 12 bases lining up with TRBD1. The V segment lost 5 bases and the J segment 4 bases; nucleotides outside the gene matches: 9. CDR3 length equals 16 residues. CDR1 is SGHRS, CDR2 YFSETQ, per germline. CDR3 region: CASRTGTGGISYGYTF. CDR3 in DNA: TGCGCCAGCAGAACCGGGACAGGGGGCATAAGCTATGGCTACACCTTC.

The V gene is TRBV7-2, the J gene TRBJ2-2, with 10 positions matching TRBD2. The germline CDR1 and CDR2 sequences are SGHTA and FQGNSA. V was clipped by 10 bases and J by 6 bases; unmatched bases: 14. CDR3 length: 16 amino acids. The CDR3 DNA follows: TGTGCCACCCCTCCGTCTTCGCTAGCGGGAGCCGGGGAGCTGTTTTTT. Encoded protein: CATPPSSLAGAGELFF.

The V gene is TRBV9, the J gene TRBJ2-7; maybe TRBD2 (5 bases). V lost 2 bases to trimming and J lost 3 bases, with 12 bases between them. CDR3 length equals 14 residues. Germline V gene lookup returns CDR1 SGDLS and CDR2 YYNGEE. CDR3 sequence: CASSVSGTNYEQYF. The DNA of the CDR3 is TGTGCCAGCAGCGTCTCGGGAACAAACTACGAGCAGTACTTC.

CDR3 sequence: CASSYGLTSNQPQHF. In nucleotides, the CDR3 is TGTGCCAGCAGTTACGGACTGACTAGCAATCAGCCCCAGCATTTT. The V and J genes are TRBV6-5 and TRBJ1-5; the D is unclear. Germline CDR1 is MNHEY and CDR2 is SVGAGI. The ends were cut back, 2 bases at V and 0 bases at J, with 8 bases in the middle. The CDR3 is made up of 15 amino acids.

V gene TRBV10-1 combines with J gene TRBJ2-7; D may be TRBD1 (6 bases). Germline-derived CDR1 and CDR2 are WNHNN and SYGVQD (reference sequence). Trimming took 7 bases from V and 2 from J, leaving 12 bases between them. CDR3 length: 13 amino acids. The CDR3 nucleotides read TGCGCCAGCAACAGGACAGTGGCCTACGAGCAGTACTTC. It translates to CASNRTVAYEQYF.

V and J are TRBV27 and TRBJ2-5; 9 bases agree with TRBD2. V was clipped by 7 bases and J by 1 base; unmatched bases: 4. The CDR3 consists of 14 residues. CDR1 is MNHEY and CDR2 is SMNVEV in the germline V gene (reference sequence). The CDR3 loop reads CASKGGLAQETQYF. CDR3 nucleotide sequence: TGTGCCAGCAAGGGGGGACTAGCCCAAGAGACCCAGTACTTC.

The CDR3 loop is CASSLEGQGPQAFF. The DNA of the CDR3 is TGCGCCAGCAGCTTGGAGGGACAGGGTCCCCAAGCTTTCTTT. The chain couples TRBV5-1 to TRBJ1-1; TRBD1 matches at 9 bases. Trimming at V came to 0 bases and at J to 9 bases, leaving 6 bases not matched to a gene. The CDR3 runs to 14 residues. Germline V gene sequence: CDR1 SGHRS, CDR2 YFSETQ.

In nucleotides, the CDR3 is TGTGCCAGCAGTCGAGGGAGGGCGGGAACCGGGGAGCTGTTTTTT. This gives the protein CASSRGRAGTGELFF. This rearrangement joins TRBV27 to TRBJ2-2; the match to TRBD2 covers 7 bases. The CDR3 is 15 amino acids. Trimming at V came to 5 bases and at J to 5 bases, leaving 8 bases not matched to a gene. Germline V gene sequence: CDR1 MNHEY, CDR2 SMNVEV (reference sequence).

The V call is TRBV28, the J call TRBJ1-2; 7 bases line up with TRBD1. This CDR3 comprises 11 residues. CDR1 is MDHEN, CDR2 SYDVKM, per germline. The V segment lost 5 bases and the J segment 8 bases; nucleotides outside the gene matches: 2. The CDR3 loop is CASSLTGGYTF. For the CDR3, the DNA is TGTGCCAGCAGTCTGACAGGGGGCTACACCTTC.

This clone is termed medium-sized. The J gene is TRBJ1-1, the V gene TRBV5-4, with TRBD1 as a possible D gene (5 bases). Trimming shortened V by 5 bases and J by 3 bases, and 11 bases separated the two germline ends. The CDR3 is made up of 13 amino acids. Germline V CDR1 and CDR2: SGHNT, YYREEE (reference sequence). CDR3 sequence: CASRVGGDTEAFF. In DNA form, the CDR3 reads TGTGCCAGCAGAGTGGGGGGGGACACTGAAGCTTTCTTT.

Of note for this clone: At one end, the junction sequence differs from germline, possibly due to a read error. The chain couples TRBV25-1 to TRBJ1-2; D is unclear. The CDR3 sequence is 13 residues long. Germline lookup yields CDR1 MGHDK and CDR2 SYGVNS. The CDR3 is CASSDVGSSGNTF. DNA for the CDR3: TGTGCCAGCAGTGATGTAGGGAGTTCTGGCAACACCTTC.

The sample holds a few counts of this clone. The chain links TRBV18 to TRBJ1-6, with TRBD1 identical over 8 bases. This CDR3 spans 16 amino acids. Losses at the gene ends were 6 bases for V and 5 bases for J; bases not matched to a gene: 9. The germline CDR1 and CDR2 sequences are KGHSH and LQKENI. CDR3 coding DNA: TGTGCCAGCTCGACAGGGGAGGTTGCTGATAATTCACCCCTCCACTTT. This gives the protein CASSTGEVADNSPLHF.

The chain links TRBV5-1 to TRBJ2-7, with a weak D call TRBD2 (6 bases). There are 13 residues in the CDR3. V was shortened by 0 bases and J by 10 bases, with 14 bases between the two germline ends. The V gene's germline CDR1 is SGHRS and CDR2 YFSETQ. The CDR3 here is CASSLDRGTEQYF. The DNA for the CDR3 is TGCGCCAGCAGCTTGGATCGCGGGACGGAACAGTACTTC.

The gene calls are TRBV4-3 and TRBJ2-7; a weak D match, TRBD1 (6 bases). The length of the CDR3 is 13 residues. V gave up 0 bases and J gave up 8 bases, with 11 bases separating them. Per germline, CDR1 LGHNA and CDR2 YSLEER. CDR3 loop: CASSQDTGTQQYF. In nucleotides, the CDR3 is TGCGCCAGCAGCCAAGACACAGGGACGCAGCAGTACTTC.

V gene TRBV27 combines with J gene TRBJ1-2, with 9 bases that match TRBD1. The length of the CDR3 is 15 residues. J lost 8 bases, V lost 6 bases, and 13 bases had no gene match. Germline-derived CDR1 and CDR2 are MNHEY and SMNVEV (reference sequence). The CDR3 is CASSSNVQGAEGYTF. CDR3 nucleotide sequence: TGTGCCAGCAGCTCGAACGTACAGGGGGCCGAGGGCTACACCTTC.

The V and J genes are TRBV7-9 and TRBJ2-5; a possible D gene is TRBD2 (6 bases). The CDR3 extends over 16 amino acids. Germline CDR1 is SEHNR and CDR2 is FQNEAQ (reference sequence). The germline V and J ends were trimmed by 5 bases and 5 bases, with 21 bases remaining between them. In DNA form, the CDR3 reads TGTGCCAGCAGCCATATGGAGCCCCTCGGGGGTGAGACCCAGTACTTC. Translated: CASSHMEPLGGETQYF. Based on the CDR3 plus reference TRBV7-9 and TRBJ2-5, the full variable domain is DTGVSQNPRHKITKRGQNVTFRCDPISEHNRLYWYRQTLGQGPEFLTYFQNEAQLEKSRLLSDRFSAERPKGSFSTLEIQRTEQGDSAMYLCASSHMEPLGGETQYFGPGTRLLVL.

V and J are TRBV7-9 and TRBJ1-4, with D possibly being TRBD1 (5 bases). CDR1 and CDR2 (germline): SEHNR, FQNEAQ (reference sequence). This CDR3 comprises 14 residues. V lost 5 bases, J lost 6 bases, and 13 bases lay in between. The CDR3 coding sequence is TGTGCCAGCAGCGCGGGGGGGAACCATGAAAAACTGTTTTTT. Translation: CASSAGGNHEKLFF.

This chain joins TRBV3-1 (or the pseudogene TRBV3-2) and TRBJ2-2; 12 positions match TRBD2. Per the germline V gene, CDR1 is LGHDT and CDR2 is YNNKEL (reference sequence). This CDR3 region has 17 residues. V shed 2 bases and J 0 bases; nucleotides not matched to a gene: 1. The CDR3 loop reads CASSQLAGGPNTGELFF. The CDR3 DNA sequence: TGTGCCAGCAGCCAACTAGCGGGAGGGCCGAACACCGGGGAGCTGTTTTTT.

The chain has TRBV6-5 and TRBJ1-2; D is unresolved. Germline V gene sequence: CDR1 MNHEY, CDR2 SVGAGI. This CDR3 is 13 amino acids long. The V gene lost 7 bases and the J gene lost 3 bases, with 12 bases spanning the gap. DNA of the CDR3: TGTGCCAGCACCAACCGGGGATACTATGGCTACACCTTC. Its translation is CASTNRGYYGYTF.

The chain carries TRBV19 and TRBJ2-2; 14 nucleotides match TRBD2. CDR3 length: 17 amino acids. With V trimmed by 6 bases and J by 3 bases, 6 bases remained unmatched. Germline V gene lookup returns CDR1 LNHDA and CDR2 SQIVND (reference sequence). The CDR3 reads CASSRPGLAGDTGELFF. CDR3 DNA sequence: TGTGCCAGTAGCCGACCGGGACTAGCGGGAGACACCGGGGAGCTGTTTTTT.

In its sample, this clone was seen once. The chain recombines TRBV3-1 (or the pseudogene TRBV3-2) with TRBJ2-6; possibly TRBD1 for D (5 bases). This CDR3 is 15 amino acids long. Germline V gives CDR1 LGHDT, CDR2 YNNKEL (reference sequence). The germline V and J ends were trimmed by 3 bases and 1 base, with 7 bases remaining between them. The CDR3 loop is CASSQQGSGANVLTF. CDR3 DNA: TGTGCCAGCAGCCAGCAGGGATCTGGGGCCAACGTCCTGACTTTC.

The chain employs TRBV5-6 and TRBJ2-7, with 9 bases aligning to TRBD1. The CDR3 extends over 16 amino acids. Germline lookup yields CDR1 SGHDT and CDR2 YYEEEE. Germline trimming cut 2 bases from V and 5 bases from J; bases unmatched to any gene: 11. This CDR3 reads CASSFVPGQGGDEQYF. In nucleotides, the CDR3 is TGTGCCAGCAGCTTTGTCCCGGGACAGGGCGGCGACGAGCAGTACTTC.

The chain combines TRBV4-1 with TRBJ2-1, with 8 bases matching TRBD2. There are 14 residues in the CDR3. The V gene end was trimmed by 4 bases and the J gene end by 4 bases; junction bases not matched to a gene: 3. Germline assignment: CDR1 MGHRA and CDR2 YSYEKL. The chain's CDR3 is CASSLSGVYNEQFF. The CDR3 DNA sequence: TGCGCCAGCAGCCTTAGCGGGGTTTACAATGAGCAGTTCTTC.